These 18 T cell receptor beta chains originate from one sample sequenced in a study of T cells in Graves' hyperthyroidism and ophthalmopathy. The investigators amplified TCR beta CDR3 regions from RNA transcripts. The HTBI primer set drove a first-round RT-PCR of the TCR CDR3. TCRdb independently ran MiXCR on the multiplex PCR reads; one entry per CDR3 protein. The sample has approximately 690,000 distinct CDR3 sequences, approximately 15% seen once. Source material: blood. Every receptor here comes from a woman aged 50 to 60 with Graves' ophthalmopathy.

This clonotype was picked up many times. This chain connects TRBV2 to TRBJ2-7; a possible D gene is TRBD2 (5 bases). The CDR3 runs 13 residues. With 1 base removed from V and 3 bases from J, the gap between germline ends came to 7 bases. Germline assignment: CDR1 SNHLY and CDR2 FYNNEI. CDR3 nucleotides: TGTGCCAGCAGTGAAGTCGGGGTCTACGAGCAGTACTTC. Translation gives CASSEVGVYEQYF.

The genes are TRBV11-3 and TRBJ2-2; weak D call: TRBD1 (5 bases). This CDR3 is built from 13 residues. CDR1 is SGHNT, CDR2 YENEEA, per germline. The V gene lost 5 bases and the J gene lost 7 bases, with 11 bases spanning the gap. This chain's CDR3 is CASSQRQIGELFF. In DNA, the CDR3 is TGTGCCAGCAGCCAGAGACAGATCGGGGAGCTGTTTTTT.

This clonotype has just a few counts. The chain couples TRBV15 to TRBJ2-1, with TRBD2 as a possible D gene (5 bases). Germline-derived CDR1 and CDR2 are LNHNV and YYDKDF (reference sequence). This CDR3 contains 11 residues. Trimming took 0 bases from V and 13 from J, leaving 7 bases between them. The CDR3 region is CATSREEAQFF. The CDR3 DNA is TGTGCCACCAGCAGAGAGGAGGCACAGTTCTTC.

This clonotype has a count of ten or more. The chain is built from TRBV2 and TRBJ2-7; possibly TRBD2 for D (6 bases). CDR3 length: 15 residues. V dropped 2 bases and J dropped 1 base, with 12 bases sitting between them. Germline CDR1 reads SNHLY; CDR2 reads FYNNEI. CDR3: CASSESAGRSYEQYF. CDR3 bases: TGTGCCAGCAGTGAATCGGCGGGACGATCCTACGAGCAGTACTTC.

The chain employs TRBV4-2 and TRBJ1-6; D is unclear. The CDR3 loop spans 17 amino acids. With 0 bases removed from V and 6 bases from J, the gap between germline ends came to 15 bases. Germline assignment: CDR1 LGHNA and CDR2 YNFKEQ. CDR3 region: CASSQEIPREVNSPLHF. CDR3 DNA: TGTGCCAGCAGCCAAGAGATTCCTAGGGAGGTTAATTCACCCCTCCACTTT.

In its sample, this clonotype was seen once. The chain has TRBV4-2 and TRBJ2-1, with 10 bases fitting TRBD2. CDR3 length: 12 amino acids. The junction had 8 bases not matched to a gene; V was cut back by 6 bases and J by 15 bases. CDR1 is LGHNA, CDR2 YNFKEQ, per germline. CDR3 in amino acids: CASSPGTSVLFF. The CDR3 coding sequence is TGTGCCAGCAGTCCCGGGACTAGCGTTTTGTTCTTC.

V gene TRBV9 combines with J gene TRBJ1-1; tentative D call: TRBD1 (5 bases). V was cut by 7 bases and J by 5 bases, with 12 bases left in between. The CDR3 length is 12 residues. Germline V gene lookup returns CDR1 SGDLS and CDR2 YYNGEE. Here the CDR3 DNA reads TGTGCCAGCGGAGAGGAGGGGACTGAAGCTTTCTTT. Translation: CASGEEGTEAFF.

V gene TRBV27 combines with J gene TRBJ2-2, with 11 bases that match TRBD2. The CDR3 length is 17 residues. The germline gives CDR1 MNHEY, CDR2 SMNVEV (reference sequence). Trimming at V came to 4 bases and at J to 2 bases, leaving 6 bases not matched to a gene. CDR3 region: CASSSSGRSINTGELFF. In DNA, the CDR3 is TGTGCCAGCAGTTCTAGCGGGAGGTCTATCAACACCGGGGAGCTGTTTTTT.

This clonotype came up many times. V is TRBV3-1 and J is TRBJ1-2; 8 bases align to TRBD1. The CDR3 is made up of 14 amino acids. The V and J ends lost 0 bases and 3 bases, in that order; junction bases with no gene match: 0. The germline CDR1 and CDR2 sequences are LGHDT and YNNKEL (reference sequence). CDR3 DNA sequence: TGTGCCAGCAGCCAAGAGGACAGGGACTATGGCTACACCTTC. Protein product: CASSQEDRDYGYTF. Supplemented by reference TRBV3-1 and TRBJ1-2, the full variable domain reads DTAVSQTPKYLVTQMGNDKSIKCEQNLGHDTMYWYKQDSKKFLKIMFSYNNKELIINETVPNRFSPKSPDKAHLNLHINSLELGDSAVYFCASSQEDRDYGYTFGSGTRLTVV.

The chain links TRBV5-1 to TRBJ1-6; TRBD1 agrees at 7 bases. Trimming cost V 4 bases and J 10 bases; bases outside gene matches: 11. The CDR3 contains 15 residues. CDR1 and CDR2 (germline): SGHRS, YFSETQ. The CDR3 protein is CASSPTGTVESPLHF. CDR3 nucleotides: TGCGCCAGCAGCCCTACCGGGACAGTGGAATCACCCCTCCACTTT.

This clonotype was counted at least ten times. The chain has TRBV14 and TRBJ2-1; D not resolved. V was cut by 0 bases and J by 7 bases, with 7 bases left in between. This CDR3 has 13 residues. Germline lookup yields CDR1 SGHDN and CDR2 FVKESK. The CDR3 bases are TGTGCCAGCAGCCAAGAGACCCATAATGAGCAGTTCTTC. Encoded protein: CASSQETHNEQFF.

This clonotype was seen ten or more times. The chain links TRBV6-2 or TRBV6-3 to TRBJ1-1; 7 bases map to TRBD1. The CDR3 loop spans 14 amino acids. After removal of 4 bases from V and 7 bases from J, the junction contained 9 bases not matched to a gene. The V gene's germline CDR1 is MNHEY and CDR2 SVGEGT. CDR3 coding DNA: TGTGCCAGCAGTTTAAGGGGGCGCATGGTTGAAGCTTTCTTT. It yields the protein CASSLRGRMVEAFF.

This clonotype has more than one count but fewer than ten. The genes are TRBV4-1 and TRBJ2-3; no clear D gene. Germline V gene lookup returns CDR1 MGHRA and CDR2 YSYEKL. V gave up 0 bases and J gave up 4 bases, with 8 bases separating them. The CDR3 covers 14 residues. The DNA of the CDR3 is TGCGCCAGCAGCCAAGAGATAGCCGCAGATACGCAGTATTTT. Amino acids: CASSQEIAADTQYF.

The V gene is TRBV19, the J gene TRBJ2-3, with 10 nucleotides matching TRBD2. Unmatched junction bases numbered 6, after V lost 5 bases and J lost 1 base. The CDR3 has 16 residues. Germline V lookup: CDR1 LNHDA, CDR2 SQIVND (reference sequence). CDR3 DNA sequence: TGTGCCAGTAGTCCCATAGCGGGAGGACGCACAGATACGCAGTATTTT. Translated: CASSPIAGGRTDTQYF.

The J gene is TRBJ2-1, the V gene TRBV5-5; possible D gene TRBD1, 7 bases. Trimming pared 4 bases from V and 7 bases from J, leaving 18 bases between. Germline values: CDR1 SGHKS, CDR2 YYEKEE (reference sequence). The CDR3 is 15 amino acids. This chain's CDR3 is CASSPALTGRNEQFF. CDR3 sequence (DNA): TGTGCCAGCAGCCCCGCCCTGACAGGGAGGAATGAGCAGTTCTTC.

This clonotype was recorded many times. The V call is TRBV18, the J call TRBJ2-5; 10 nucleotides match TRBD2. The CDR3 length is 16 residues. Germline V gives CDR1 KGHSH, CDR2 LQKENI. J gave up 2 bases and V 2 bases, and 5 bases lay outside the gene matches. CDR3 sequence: CASSPRLAGVQETQYF. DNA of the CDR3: TGTGCCAGCTCACCAAGGCTAGCGGGAGTACAAGAGACCCAGTACTTC.

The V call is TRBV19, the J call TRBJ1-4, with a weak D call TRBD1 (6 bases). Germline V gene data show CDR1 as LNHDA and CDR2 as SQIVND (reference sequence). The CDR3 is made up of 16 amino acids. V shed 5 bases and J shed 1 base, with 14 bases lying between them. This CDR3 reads CASSSRGQLTNEKLFF. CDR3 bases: TGTGCCAGTAGTTCCCGTGGACAGCTAACTAATGAAAAACTGTTTTTT.

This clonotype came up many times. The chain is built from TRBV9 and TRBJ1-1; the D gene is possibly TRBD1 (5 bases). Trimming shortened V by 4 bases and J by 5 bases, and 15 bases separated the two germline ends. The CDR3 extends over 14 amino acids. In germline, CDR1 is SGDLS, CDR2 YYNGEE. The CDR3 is CASSTGPGRTEAFF. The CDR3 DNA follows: TGTGCCAGCAGCACAGGACCGGGTCGGACTGAAGCTTTCTTT.